This TCR beta chain was sequenced for a study of T cell repertoires and HLA-DP antigens. Whole-study results and caveats: Against both alloantigens, CD137+ clonality was similar, approximately 0.41.

Sequenced by immunoSEQ multiplex PCR; TCRdb stores in-frame clones only, minus some. The sample consists of over 60,000 clones, roughly 75% of them appearing once. Of note for this clone: Its specificity is not known.

Germline V lookup: CDR1 SEHNR, CDR2 FQNEAQ (reference sequence). The CDR3 extends over 13 amino acids. V lost 0 bases, J lost 2 bases, and 2 bases lay in between. This TCR was sampled from a man in his sixties in good health and CMV-seronegative. Sequencing was carried out using CD4+ T cells from PBMCs. V is TRBV7-9 and J is TRBJ1-3; D ambiguous. In DNA form, the CDR3 reads TGTGCCAGCAGCTTAGCCACTGGAAACACCATATATTTT. Translation: CASSLATGNTIYF. Full variable domain (rest looked up from reference TRBV7-9 and TRBJ1-3): DTGVSQNPRHKITKRGQNVTFRCDPISEHNRLYWYRQTLGQGPEFLTYFQNEAQLEKSRLLSDRFSAERPKGSFSTLEIQRTEQGDSAMYLCASSLATGNTIYFGEGSWLTVV.